The 29 T cell receptor beta chains below were found in one sample sequenced in a study of PD-1 blockade in mismatch repair-deficient tumors. Libraries were prepared by immunoSEQ multiplex PCR; TCRdb keeps only in-frame clonotypes and omits some of them. The sample has approximately 37,000 clones, more than 75% seen once; the top ten hold approximately 3.5%. Sequences were derived from peripheral blood, sampled around 75 weeks after starting pembrolizumab. Receptors were obtained from an adult with mismatch repair-deficient cancer.

The CDR3 DNA reads as TGCGCCAGCAGCCCTTACTATATCTACCAAGAGACCCAGTACTTC. It encodes CASSPYYIYQETQYF. V usage is TRBV5-1 and J usage is TRBJ2-5; D uncertain. Trimming left V 4 bases short and J 0 bases short, with 13 bases between. Looked up from germline, CDR1 is SGHRS and CDR2 is YFSETQ. This CDR3 is 15 amino acids long.

This clone was counted once. The chain is built from TRBV30 and TRBJ2-1; 9 nucleotides line up with TRBD2. Trimming removed 1 base from V and 2 bases from J; junction bases left unmatched: 6. The CDR3 runs 16 residues. Germline CDR1 and CDR2: GTSNPN and SVGIG (reference sequence). CDR3 coding DNA: TGTGCCTGGAGTGGGGCCACTAGCGGGCCCTACAATGAGCAGTTCTTC. Translating gives CAWSGATSGPYNEQFF. Supplemented by reference TRBV30 and TRBJ2-1, the full variable domain reads SQTIHQWPATLVQPVGSPLSLECTVEGTSNPNLYWYRQAAGRGLQLLFYSVGIGQISSEVPQNLSASRPQDRQFILSSKKLLLSDSGFYLCAWSGATSGPYNEQFFGPGTRLTVL.

V is TRBV7-9 and J is TRBJ2-1; D is unclear. Germline V lookup: CDR1 SEHNR, CDR2 FQNEAQ (reference sequence). Trimming removed 3 bases at V and 6 bases at J, with 6 bases between. The CDR3 consists of 12 residues. CDR3 amino acids: CASSFQGNEQFF. DNA of the CDR3: TGTGCCAGCAGCTTTCAAGGCAATGAGCAGTTCTTC.

This clone occurred a few times. The rearrangement uses TRBV11-1 and TRBJ2-7; the D is unclear. The CDR3 length is 14 residues. Germline lookup yields CDR1 SGHAT and CDR2 FQDESV (reference sequence). V lost 3 bases and J 0 bases, leaving 9 bases between the germline ends. The CDR3, as DNA: TGTGCCAGCAGCTTTGGAGAACTCTCCTACGAGCAGTACTTC. Residues: CASSFGELSYEQYF.

The chain combines TRBV6-5 with TRBJ1-5, with D possibly being TRBD1 (6 bases). The V gene's germline CDR1 is MNHEY and CDR2 SVGAGI. CDR3 length equals 14 residues. The V and J ends lost 7 bases and 0 bases respectively, with 10 bases between them. The CDR3 nucleotides read TGTGCCAGCACGGGGGGGCTTAGCAATCAGCCCCAGCATTTT. Protein product: CASTGGLSNQPQHF.

Regarding this clone: A read error may produce the germline difference seen at one junction end. The chain recombines TRBV12-5 with TRBJ1-5; weak D call: TRBD1 (5 bases). The germline V gene encodes CDR1 LGHNT and CDR2 FRNRAP. This CDR3 comprises 17 residues. The CDR3 protein is CASGLVPGIPFNEPQHF. CDR3 coding DNA: TGTGCTAGTGGTTTGGTTCCAGGGATCCCCTTCAATGAGCCCCAGCATTTT.

This rearrangement joins TRBV6-6 to TRBJ1-2; the match to TRBD1 covers 10 bases. Germline assignment: CDR1 MNHNY and CDR2 SVGAGI (reference sequence). The trim removed 4 bases at V and 4 bases at J, leaving 9 bases unmatched. The length of the CDR3 is 16 residues. CDR3 bases: TGTGCCAGCAGTTTCGGGACAGGGGACGGTGGCTATGGCTACACCTTC. Amino acid sequence: CASSFGTGDGGYGYTF.

The V call is TRBV5-5, the J call TRBJ2-2; D is unresolved. CDR3 length: 15 residues. V lost 2 bases and J lost 5, with 13 bases in between. Germline V gene lookup returns CDR1 SGHKS and CDR2 YYEKEE (reference sequence). The CDR3 spells CASSFEPRPTGELFF. The CDR3 DNA sequence: TGTGCCAGCAGCTTCGAACCTCGACCTACCGGGGAGCTGTTTTTT.

The chain recombines TRBV2 with TRBJ1-2, with D unclear. The CDR3 is made up of 15 amino acids. The V end was cut by 5 bases, the J end by 0 bases, with 13 bases between. CDR1 is SNHLY, CDR2 FYNNEI, per germline. The CDR3 DNA reads TGTGCCAGCAGTCCCGGGATTTCCTCTAACTATGGCTACACCTTC. This encodes CASSPGISSNYGYTF.

The J gene is TRBJ1-1, the V gene TRBV9; D gene ambiguous. The CDR3 runs to 14 residues. CDR1 and CDR2 from the germline V gene are SGDLS and YYNGEE. The ends were cut back, 0 bases at V and 7 bases at J, with 13 bases in the middle. CDR3 nucleotides: TGTGCCAGCAGCGTAGTTCGGGCGGCCATTGAAGCTTTCTTT. Its translation is CASSVVRAAIEAFF.

J is TRBJ1-4 and V is TRBV6-5, with a possible D match to TRBD1 (6 bases). Deletions cut 5 bases from V and 6 bases from J, with 16 bases between. The CDR3 sequence is 15 residues long. Germline lookup yields CDR1 MNHEY and CDR2 SVGAGI. As DNA, the CDR3 is TGTGCCAGCAGTAAACAGGGAAGGGATGATGAAAAACTGTTTTTT. Residues: CASSKQGRDDEKLFF.

The chain joins TRBV2 to TRBJ2-7, with D perhaps matching TRBD2 (6 bases). Germline-derived CDR1 and CDR2 are SNHLY and FYNNEI. The V end lost 4 bases, the J end lost 3 bases, and 13 bases lay between the germline ends. The CDR3 runs to 14 residues. The CDR3 protein is CASSALAKNYEQYF. CDR3 DNA sequence: TGTGCCAGCAGTGCGCTAGCGAAGAACTACGAGCAGTACTTC. Variable domain in full (rest from reference TRBV2 and TRBJ2-7): EPEVTQTPSHQVTQMGQEVILRCVPISNHLYFYWYRQILGQKVEFLVSFYNNEISEKSEIFDDQFSVERPDGSNFTLKIRSTKLEDSAMYFCASSALAKNYEQYFGPGTRLTVT.

This chain uses TRBV7-3 with TRBJ2-6; D assignment may be TRBD1 or TRBD2 (6 bases each). V dropped 5 bases and J dropped 2 bases, with 16 bases sitting between them. The germline V gene has CDR1 SGHTA and CDR2 FQGTGA. The CDR3 has 17 amino acids. CDR3 sequence reads: CASSVNLGGAGANVLTF. CDR3 coding DNA: TGTGCCAGCAGCGTTAACTTGGGGGGCGCTGGGGCCAACGTCCTGACTTTC.

This chain connects TRBV19 to TRBJ2-3; D possibly corresponds to TRBD1 (6 bases). The CDR3 spans 13 residues. V lost 4 bases and J 6 bases, leaving 11 bases between the germline ends. Germline-derived CDR1 and CDR2 are LNHDA and SQIVND (reference sequence). The CDR3 here is CASSRWDTDTQYF. The CDR3 DNA reads TGTGCCAGTAGTAGATGGGACACCGATACGCAGTATTTT.

The chain carries TRBV27 and TRBJ2-7; D ambiguous. Germline CDR1 and CDR2: MNHEY and SMNVEV (reference sequence). V lost 8 bases, J lost 3 bases, and 14 bases lay in between. This CDR3 is 13 amino acids long. The CDR3 here is CASAVGQVYEQYF. The CDR3, as DNA: TGTGCCAGCGCCGTAGGGCAGGTCTACGAGCAGTACTTC.

This chain joins TRBV6-1 and TRBJ1-1; TRBD1 agrees at 8 bases. Germline CDR1 and CDR2: MNHNS and SASEGT. The CDR3 consists of 15 residues. V trimming: 2 bases; J trimming: 4 bases; junction bases outside the gene matches: 6. The CDR3 protein is CASSEWAGGFTEAFF. The CDR3 DNA is TGTGCCAGCAGTGAATGGGCAGGGGGCTTCACTGAAGCTTTCTTT.

The chain recombines TRBV2 with TRBJ2-2; perhaps TRBD2 as D (5 bases). The germline V and J ends were trimmed by 3 bases and 4 bases, with 9 bases remaining between them. Germline V gene sequence: CDR1 SNHLY, CDR2 FYNNEI. The CDR3 has 14 amino acids. The CDR3 reads CASSDVARTGELFF. CDR3 coding DNA: TGTGCCAGCAGTGATGTAGCGCGCACCGGGGAGCTGTTTTTT.

This CDR3 is CASSRLAGGYEQYF. The CDR3 region has the DNA TGTGCCAGCTCACGACTAGCGGGAGGGTACGAGCAGTACTTC. The V call is TRBV18, the J call TRBJ2-7; 14 positions agree with TRBD2. The CDR3 is 14 amino acids. The V segment lost 4 bases and the J segment 4 bases; nucleotides outside the gene matches: 0. Germline V gene sequence: CDR1 KGHSH, CDR2 LQKENI.

The chain employs TRBV13 and TRBJ1-2; TRBD1 might be the D (6 bases). V lost 7 bases and J lost 4, with 16 bases in between. The CDR3 is made up of 14 amino acids. Germline-derived CDR1 and CDR2 are PRHDT and FYEKMQ (reference sequence). The CDR3 protein is CASTLRGASYGYTF. The CDR3 DNA reads as TGTGCCAGCACTTTGAGGGGGGCATCCTATGGCTACACCTTC.

This rearrangement joins TRBV7-6 to TRBJ2-7, with unresolved D. This CDR3 is 13 amino acids long. V dropped 5 bases and J dropped 6 bases, with 14 bases sitting between them. Germline values: CDR1 SGHVS, CDR2 FNYEAQ. The CDR3 DNA reads as TGTGCCAGCAGCGCCGGATCCGCCGTCGAGCAGTACTTC. Translation gives CASSAGSAVEQYF.

This chain's CDR3 is CASSHVNDQETQYF. CDR3 sequence (DNA): TGTGCCAGCAGTCACGTAAACGACCAAGAGACCCAGTACTTC. The chain links TRBV6-5 to TRBJ2-5; no reliable D call. V was trimmed by 5 bases and J by 0 bases, leaving 10 bases between them. Germline V CDR1 and CDR2: MNHEY, SVGAGI. There are 14 residues in the CDR3.

The gene calls are TRBV7-6 and TRBJ2-2; D remains unclear. CDR1 and CDR2 (germline): SGHVS, FNYEAQ. This CDR3 region has 14 residues. V shed 0 bases and J shed 5 bases, with 7 bases lying between them. This chain's CDR3 is CASSLAVSTGELFF. For the CDR3, the DNA is TGTGCCAGCAGCTTAGCGGTATCAACCGGGGAGCTGTTTTTT.

The V and J genes are TRBV7-2 and TRBJ2-3, with 11 bases lining up with TRBD2. Germline V lookup: CDR1 SGHTA, CDR2 FQGNSA. The CDR3 is made up of 18 amino acids. Trimming cost V 1 base and J 5 bases; bases outside gene matches: 11. The CDR3 nucleotides are TGTGCCAGCAGCTTAGGGGGCGGTTCGCTAGCGGGAGGAGATACGCAGTATTTT. It specifies CASSLGGGSLAGGDTQYF.

V gene TRBV5-4 combines with J gene TRBJ1-1; possibly TRBD1 for D (6 bases). The CDR3 runs 13 residues. The germline V gene has CDR1 SGHNT and CDR2 YYREEE (reference sequence). V lost 3 bases to trimming and J lost 11 bases, with 17 bases between them. The DNA of the CDR3 is TGTGCCAGCAGCTCGTCAAAGGGGGTTAGTGCTTTCTTT. Its protein product is CASSSSKGVSAFF.

The rearrangement uses TRBV10-3 and TRBJ1-1; D ambiguous. CDR3 length: 14 amino acids. V shed 5 bases and J shed 4 bases, with 14 bases lying between them. The germline V gene has CDR1 ENHRY and CDR2 SYGVKD. The DNA of the CDR3 is TGTGCCATCAGTAGACTATCCGGGAGCACTGAAGCTTTCTTT. It encodes CAISRLSGSTEAFF.

This chain uses TRBV19 with TRBJ2-2; no definite D call. Deletions cut 1 base from V and 6 bases from J, with 6 bases between. The CDR3 loop spans 13 amino acids. Germline CDR1 LNHDA, CDR2 SQIVND (reference sequence). CDR3 in amino acids: CASSIGRAGELFF. For the CDR3, the DNA is TGTGCCAGTAGTATAGGCCGGGCCGGGGAGCTGTTTTTT.

This chain connects TRBV29-1 to TRBJ1-1; 11 nucleotides agree with TRBD1. Germline V lookup: CDR1 SQVTM, CDR2 ANQGSEA. The CDR3 is made up of 15 amino acids. V gave up 1 base and J gave up 3 bases; unmatched junction bases: 4. DNA of the CDR3: TGCAGCGTTGAAGCGGGGACAGGGGGGTACACTGAAGCTTTCTTT. It specifies CSVEAGTGGYTEAFF.

CDR3 in amino acids: CARTMELVVMDTGELFF. The CDR3 coding sequence is TGTGCCAGAACGATGGAACTAGTTGTTATGGACACCGGGGAGCTGTTTTTT. The chain couples TRBV19 to TRBJ2-2, with D possibly being TRBD2 (5 bases). Deletions cut 9 bases from V and 3 bases from J, with 23 bases between. Germline values: CDR1 LNHDA, CDR2 SQIVND (reference sequence). The CDR3 contains 17 residues.

Turning to this clone: One end of the junction fails to match germline, which may point to a read error. The chain is built from TRBV7-7 and TRBJ1-5, with TRBD1 matching 8 bases. Germline V lookup: CDR1 SSHAT, CDR2 FNYEAQ (reference sequence). The CDR3 contains 20 residues. For the CDR3, the DNA is TGTGCTAGCAGCTTAGACTCAGGGACAGGAGCTAAAGATAGCAATCAGCCCCAGCATTTT. This codes for CASSLDSGTGAKDSNQPQHF.